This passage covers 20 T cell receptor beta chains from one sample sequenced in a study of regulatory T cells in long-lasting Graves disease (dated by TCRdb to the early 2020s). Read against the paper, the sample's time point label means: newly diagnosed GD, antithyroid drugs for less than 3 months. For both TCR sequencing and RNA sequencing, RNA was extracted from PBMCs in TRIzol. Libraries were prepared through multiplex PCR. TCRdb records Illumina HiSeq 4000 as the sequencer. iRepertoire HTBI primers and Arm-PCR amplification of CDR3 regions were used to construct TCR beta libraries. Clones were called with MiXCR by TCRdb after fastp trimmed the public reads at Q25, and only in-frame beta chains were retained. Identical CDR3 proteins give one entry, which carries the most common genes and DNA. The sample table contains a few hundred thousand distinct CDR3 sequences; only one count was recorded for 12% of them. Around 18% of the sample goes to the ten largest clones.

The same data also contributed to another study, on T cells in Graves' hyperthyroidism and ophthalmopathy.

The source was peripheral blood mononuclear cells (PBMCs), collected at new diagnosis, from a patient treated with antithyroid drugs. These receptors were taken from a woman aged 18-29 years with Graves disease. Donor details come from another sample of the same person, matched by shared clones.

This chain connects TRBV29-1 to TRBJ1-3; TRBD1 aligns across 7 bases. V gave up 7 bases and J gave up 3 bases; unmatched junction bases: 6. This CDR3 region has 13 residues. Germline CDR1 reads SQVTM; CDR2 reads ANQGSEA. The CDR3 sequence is CSADRVIGNTIYF. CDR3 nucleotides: TGCAGCGCCGACAGGGTTATTGGAAACACCATATATTTT.

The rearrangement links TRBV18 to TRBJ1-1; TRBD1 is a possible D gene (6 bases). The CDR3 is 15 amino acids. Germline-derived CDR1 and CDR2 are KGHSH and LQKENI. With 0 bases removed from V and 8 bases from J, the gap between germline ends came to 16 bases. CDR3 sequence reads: CASSPPTGWTQEAFF. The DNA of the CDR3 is TGTGCCAGCTCACCACCGACAGGCTGGACTCAAGAAGCTTTCTTT.

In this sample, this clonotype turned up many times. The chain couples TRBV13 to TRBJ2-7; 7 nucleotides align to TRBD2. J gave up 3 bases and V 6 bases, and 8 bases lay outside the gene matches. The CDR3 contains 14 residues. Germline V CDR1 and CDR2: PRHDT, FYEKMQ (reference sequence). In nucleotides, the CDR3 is TGTGCCAGCAGACGAGCGGGAAGGTACTACGAGCAGTACTTC. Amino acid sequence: CASRRAGRYYEQYF.

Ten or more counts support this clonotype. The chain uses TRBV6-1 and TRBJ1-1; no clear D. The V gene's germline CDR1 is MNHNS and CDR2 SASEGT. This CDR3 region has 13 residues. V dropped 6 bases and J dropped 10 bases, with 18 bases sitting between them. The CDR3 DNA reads TGTGCCAGCAGCGACCTTAAAGGGCGGCGAGCTTTCTTT. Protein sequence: CASSDLKGRRAFF.

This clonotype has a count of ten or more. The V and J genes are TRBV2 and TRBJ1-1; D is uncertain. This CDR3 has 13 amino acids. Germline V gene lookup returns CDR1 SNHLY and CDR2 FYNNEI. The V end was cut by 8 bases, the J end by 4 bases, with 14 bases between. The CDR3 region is CASRADRATEAFF. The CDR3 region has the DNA TGTGCCAGCCGGGCGGACCGTGCCACTGAAGCTTTCTTT.

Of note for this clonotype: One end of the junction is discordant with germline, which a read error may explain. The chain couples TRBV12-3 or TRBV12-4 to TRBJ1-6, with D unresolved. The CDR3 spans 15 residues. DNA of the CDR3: TGTGCCAGCAGTTTAAGGATCTCCTATAATCCACCCCTCCACTTT. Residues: CASSLRISYNPPLHF.

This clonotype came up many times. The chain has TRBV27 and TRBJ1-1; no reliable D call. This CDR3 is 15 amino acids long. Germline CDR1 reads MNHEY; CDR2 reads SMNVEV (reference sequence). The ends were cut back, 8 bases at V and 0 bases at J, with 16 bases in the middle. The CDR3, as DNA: TGTGCCAGCTCCTACGAGACACCCTTGAACACTGAAGCTTTCTTT. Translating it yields CASSYETPLNTEAFF.

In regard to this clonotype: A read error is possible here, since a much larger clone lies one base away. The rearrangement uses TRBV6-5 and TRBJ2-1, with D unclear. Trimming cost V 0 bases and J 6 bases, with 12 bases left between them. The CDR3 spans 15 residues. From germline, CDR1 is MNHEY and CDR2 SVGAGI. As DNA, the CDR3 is TGTGCCAGCAGTTACTCCTCGGACCCGCTCAATGAGCAGTTCTTC. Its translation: CASSYSSDPLNEQFF.

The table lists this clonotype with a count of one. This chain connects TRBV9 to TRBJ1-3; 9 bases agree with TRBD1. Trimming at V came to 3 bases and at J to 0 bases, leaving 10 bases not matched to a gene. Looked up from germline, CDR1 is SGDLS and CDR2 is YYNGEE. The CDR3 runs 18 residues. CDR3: CASSAPRTGDYSGNTIYF. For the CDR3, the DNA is TGTGCCAGCAGCGCCCCAAGGACAGGGGATTACTCTGGAAACACCATATATTTT.

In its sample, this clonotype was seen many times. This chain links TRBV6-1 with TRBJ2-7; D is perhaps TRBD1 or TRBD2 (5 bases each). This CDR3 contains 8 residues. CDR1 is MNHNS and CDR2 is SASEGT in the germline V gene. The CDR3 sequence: CASTRDHV. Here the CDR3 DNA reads TGTGCCAGCACAAGGGACCACGTC.

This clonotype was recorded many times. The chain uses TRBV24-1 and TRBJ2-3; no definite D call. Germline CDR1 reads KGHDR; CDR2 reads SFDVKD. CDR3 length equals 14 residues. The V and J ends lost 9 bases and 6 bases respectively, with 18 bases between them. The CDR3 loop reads CATPIPSYWDTQYF. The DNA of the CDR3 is TGTGCCACCCCCATCCCTAGTTATTGGGATACGCAGTATTTT.

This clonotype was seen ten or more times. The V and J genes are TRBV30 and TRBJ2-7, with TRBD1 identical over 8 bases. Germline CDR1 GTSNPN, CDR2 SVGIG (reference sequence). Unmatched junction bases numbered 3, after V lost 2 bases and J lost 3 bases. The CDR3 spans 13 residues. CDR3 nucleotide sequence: TGTGCCTGGAGTCACGGACAGGGCTACGAGCAGTACTTC. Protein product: CAWSHGQGYEQYF.

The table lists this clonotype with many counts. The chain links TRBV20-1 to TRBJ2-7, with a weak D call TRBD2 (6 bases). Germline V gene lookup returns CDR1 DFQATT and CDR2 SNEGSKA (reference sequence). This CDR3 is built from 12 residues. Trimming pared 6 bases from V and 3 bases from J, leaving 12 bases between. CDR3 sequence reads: CSARRGDYEQYF. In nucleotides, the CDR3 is TGCAGTGCCCGGCGGGGAGACTACGAGCAGTACTTC.

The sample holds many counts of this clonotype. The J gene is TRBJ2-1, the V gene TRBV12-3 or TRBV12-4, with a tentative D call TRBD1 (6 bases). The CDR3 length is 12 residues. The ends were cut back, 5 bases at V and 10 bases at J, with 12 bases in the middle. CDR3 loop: CASSTQGNEQFF. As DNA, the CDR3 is TGTGCCAGCAGTACGCAGGGGAACGAGCAGTTCTTC.

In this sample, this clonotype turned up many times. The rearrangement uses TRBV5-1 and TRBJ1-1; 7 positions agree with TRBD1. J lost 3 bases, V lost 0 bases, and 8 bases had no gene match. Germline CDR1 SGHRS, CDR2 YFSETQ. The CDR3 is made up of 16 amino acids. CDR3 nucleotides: TGCGCCAGCAGCTTGGAGGGCCCAGGGGGTTACACTGAAGCTTTCTTT. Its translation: CASSLEGPGGYTEAFF.

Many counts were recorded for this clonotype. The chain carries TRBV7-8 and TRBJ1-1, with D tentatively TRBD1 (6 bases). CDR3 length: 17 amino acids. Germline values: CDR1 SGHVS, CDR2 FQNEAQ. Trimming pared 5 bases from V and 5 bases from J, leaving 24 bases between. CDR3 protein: CASSPPTLLGGRTEAFF. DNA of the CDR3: TGTGCCAGCAGCCCACCAACTCTCTTAGGGGGAAGGACTGAAGCTTTCTTT.

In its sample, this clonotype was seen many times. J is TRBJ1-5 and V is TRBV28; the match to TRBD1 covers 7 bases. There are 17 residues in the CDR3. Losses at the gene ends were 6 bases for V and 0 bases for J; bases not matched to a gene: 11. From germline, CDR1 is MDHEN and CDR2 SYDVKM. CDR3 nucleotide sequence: TGTGCCAGCAGGACAGGGTGGGCTTTGGATAGCAATCAGCCCCAGCATTTT. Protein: CASRTGWALDSNQPQHF. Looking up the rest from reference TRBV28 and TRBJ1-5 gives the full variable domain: DVKVTQSSRYLVKRTGEKVFLECVQDMDHENMFWYRQDPGLGLRLIYFSYDVKMKEKGDIPEGYSVSREKKERFSLILESASTNQTSMYLCASRTGWALDSNQPQHFGDGTRLSIL.

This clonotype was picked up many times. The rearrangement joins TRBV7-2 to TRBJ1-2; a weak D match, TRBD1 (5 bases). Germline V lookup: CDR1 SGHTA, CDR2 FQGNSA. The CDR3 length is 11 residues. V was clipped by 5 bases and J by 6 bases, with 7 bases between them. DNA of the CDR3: TGTGCCAGCAGCCCACAGGATGGCTACACCTTC. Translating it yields CASSPQDGYTF.

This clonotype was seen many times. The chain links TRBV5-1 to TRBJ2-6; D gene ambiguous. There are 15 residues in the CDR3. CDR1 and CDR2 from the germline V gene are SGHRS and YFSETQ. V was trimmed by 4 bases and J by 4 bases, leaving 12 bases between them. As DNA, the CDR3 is TGCGCCAGCAGCCCGACGGCATCCGGGGCCAACGTCCTGACTTTC. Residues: CASSPTASGANVLTF.

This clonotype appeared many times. The CDR3 here is CSARVSLAGGYEQYF. CDR3 DNA sequence: TGCAGTGCTAGAGTTTCACTAGCGGGAGGCTACGAGCAGTACTTC. The chain is built from TRBV20-1 and TRBJ2-7, with TRBD2 identical over 12 bases. The CDR3 runs 15 residues. The V segment lost 1 base and the J segment 3 bases; nucleotides outside the gene matches: 4. Germline lookup yields CDR1 DFQATT and CDR2 SNEGSKA (reference sequence).